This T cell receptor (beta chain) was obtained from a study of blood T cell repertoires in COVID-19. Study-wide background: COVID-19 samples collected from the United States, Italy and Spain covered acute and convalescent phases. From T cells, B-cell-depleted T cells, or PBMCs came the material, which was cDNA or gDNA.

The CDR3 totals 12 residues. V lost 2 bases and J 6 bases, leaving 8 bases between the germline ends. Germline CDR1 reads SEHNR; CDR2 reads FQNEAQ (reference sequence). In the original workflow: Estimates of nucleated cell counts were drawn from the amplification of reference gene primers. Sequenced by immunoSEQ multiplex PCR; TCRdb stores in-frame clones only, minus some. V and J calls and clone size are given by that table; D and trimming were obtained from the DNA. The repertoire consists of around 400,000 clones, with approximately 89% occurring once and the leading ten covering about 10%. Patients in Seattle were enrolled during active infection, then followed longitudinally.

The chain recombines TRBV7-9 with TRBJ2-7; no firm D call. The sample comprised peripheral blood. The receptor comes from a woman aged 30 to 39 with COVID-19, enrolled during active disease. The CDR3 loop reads CASSLWAREQYF. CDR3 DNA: TGTGCCAGCAGCTTATGGGCTCGCGAGCAGTACTTC.